The sequence of this TCR beta chain was determined in a study of blood T cell repertoires in COVID-19. Libraries were prepared by immunoSEQ multiplex PCR; TCRdb keeps only in-frame clonotypes and omits some of them. The table has around 210,000 clones, roughly 88% seen once. CDR1 is MRHNA, CDR2 SNTAGT, per germline. The CDR3 length is 16 residues. Trimming removed 8 bases from V and 6 bases from J; junction bases left unmatched: 13. The V call is TRBV6-4, the J call TRBJ2-1; 10 bases map to TRBD2. The sequenced sample was peripheral blood. The sequence was collected from a man between 18 and 35 years old with active or convalescent COVID-19. The CDR3 spells CASSTSGNSGVNEQFF. CDR3 nucleotide sequence: TGTGCCAGCTCCACTAGCGGGAATTCAGGCGTCAATGAGCAGTTCTTC.